This entry describes one T cell receptor (beta chain). This sample is drawn from a study of control samples from healthy donors and cancer patients. Data came from immunoSEQ multiplex PCR; TCRdb stores just in-frame clones and leaves some out. The sample includes under 75,000 clones, about nine tenths of them seen just once. The sample comprised PBMCs. The TCR was taken from a woman aged 45 to 65 with colorectal cancer.

CDR3 coding DNA: TGCGCCAGCAGGGGGGACTCCAAAGAGACCCAGTACTTC. Translated, it gives CASRGDSKETQYF. The rearrangement links TRBV5-1 to TRBJ2-5; possibly TRBD2 for D (6 bases). Germline CDR1 reads SGHRS; CDR2 reads YFSETQ. This CDR3 has 13 amino acids. The V end lost 5 bases, the J end lost 3 bases, and 11 bases lay between the germline ends.